The 31 T cell receptor beta chains below all came from one sample that was sequenced in a study of T cells in localized non-small cell lung cancer. The data were produced by immunoSEQ multiplex PCR, yet TCRdb's version contains in-frame clones alone and is incomplete. Altogether about 1,500 clones are present, approximately 15% being singletons, with the ten largest covering about an eighth. The sequencing used normal lung tissue next to the tumor, collected before any cancer treatment. These receptors were taken from a female donor of 60 years or more with stage II lung adenocarcinoma.

This clone is labeled medium-sized. Its ends do not fully match the called genes, so a read error is possible. The rearrangement joins TRBV6-8 to TRBJ2-3; 10 bases match TRBD2. Germline assignment: CDR1 MNHGY and CDR2 SAAAGT. This CDR3 is 16 amino acids long. The chain's CDR3 is CASSDSSGGATDTQYF. CDR3 in DNA: TGTGCCAGCAGTGACTCGAGCGGGGGGGCCACAGATACGCAGTATTTT.

This sequence joins TRBV12-5 and TRBJ2-3; 7 bases match TRBD2. V lost 8 bases, J lost 1 base, and 3 bases stayed unmatched. The CDR3 spans 13 residues. From germline, CDR1 is LGHNT and CDR2 FRNRAP. In DNA form, the CDR3 reads TGTGCTAGTAAGGGAGGGGGCACAGATACGCAGTATTTT. Translated, it gives CASKGGGTDTQYF.

By sample fraction, this clone is large. The V call is TRBV28, the J call TRBJ1-1, with D possibly being TRBD1 (5 bases). The CDR3 is 15 amino acids. The germline gives CDR1 MDHEN, CDR2 SYDVKM. Trimming removed 3 bases at V and 5 bases at J, with 16 bases between. In DNA form, the CDR3 reads TGTGCCAGCAGTTTGTCCCCCCAGGGCGGAACTGAAGCTTTCTTT. Translated: CASSLSPQGGTEAFF.

The chain uses TRBV18 and TRBJ2-1, with a tentative D call TRBD2 (6 bases). Germline lookup yields CDR1 KGHSH and CDR2 LQKENI. The CDR3 loop spans 15 amino acids. Trimming took 3 bases from V and 7 from J, leaving 16 bases between them. CDR3 in amino acids: CASSPIADSSNEQFF. DNA of the CDR3: TGTGCCAGCTCACCGATAGCGGACTCCTCTAATGAGCAGTTCTTC.

The V call is TRBV18, the J call TRBJ1-3, with D uncertain. Germline lookup yields CDR1 KGHSH and CDR2 LQKENI. V was shortened by 0 bases and J by 2 bases, with 8 bases between the two germline ends. The CDR3 totals 15 residues. The CDR3 DNA reads TGTGCCAGCTCACCACCGGGGATGACTGGAAACACCATATATTTT. Translating gives CASSPPGMTGNTIYF.

This clone was seen a few times. This chain uses TRBV11-3 with TRBJ2-6, with no clear D. Trimming pared 3 bases from V and 2 bases from J, leaving 8 bases between. Germline CDR1 is SGHNT and CDR2 is YENEEA. This CDR3 contains 15 residues. The CDR3 nucleotides read TGTGCCAGCAGCTTCCCGGTAGCTGGGGCCAACGTCCTGACTTTC. It translates to CASSFPVAGANVLTF.

This clone was recorded a few times. The genes are TRBV6-7 and TRBJ2-7; the D call may be TRBD1 or TRBD2 (6 bases each). TRBV6-7 qualifies as an ORF whose function is uncertain. The CDR3 covers 15 residues. Trimming took off 6 bases at V and 2 bases at J, with 17 bases between the two ends. The CDR3 loop reads CASSPGGGGTYEQYF. Written as DNA, the CDR3 is TGTGCCAGCAGCCCCGGGGGCGGAGGAACCTACGAGCAGTACTTC.

Relative to its sample, this clone is medium-sized. The chain carries TRBV11-3 and TRBJ1-4, with D perhaps matching TRBD1 (6 bases). The V gene's germline CDR1 is SGHNT and CDR2 YENEEA. The CDR3 has 15 amino acids. With 5 bases removed from V and 0 bases from J, the gap between germline ends came to 10 bases. The CDR3 sequence: CASSRQVATNEKLFF. In DNA, the CDR3 is TGTGCCAGCAGCCGACAGGTCGCAACTAATGAAAAACTGTTTTTT. The full variable domain, completed using reference TRBV11-3 and TRBJ1-4, is EAGVVQSPRYKIIEKKQPVAFWCNPISGHNTLYWYLQNLGQGPELLIRYENEEAVDDSQLPKDRFSAERLKGVDSTLKIQPAELGDSAVYLCASSRQVATNEKLFFGSGTQLSVL.

This clone is deemed medium-sized. The V call is TRBV9, the J call TRBJ1-1; TRBD1 agrees at 7 bases. The CDR3 runs 15 residues. CDR1 and CDR2 (germline): SGDLS, YYNGEE. V shed 4 bases, J shed 3 bases, and the junction held 9 bases outside the gene matches. The CDR3 nucleotides read TGTGCCAGCAGCATACAGGGGAGAGGAGACACTGAAGCTTTCTTT. Protein sequence: CASSIQGRGDTEAFF. The entire variable domain, with the rest obtained from reference TRBV9 and TRBJ1-1, is as follows: DSGVTQTPKHLITATGQRVTLRCSPRSGDLSVYWYQQSLDQGLQFLIQYYNGEERAKGNILERFSAQQFPDLHSELNLSSLELGDSALYFCASSIQGRGDTEAFFGQGTRLTVV.

This clone has a handful of counts. J is TRBJ2-7 and V is TRBV28, with 12 nucleotides matching TRBD2. This CDR3 has 15 amino acids. The V segment lost 7 bases and the J segment 3 bases; nucleotides outside the gene matches: 7. Looked up from germline, CDR1 is MDHEN and CDR2 is SYDVKM. For the CDR3, the DNA is TGTGCCAGCACCCCTAGCGGGAGGGGGGTCTACGAGCAGTACTTC. This encodes CASTPSGRGVYEQYF.

This chain links TRBV9 with TRBJ1-3; D is undetermined. CDR1 and CDR2 (germline): SGDLS, YYNGEE. The V and J ends lost 5 bases and 4 bases respectively, with 10 bases between them. This CDR3 is built from 13 residues. The CDR3 sequence is CASSDNGGNTIYF. Here the CDR3 DNA reads TGTGCCAGCAGTGACAACGGCGGAAACACCATATATTTT.

This clone is a singleton in its sample. The chain employs TRBV19 and TRBJ2-7; 9 positions match TRBD1. The CDR3 contains 13 residues. V shed 4 bases and J 5 bases; nucleotides not matched to a gene: 3. The germline gives CDR1 LNHDA, CDR2 SQIVND (reference sequence). This chain's CDR3 is CASSTQGAHEQYF. The CDR3, as DNA: TGTGCCAGTAGTACACAGGGGGCACACGAGCAGTACTTC.

V gene TRBV19 combines with J gene TRBJ2-4; 8 bases are a match to TRBD1. The CDR3 has 15 residues. J lost 3 bases, V lost 5 bases, and 6 bases had no gene match. CDR1 LNHDA and CDR2 SQIVND come from the germline V gene (reference sequence). The CDR3 bases are TGTGCCAGTAGTGTCCAGACAGGGGTCAAAAACATTCAGTACTTC. Residues: CASSVQTGVKNIQYF.

The V call is TRBV30, the J call TRBJ2-1; TRBD2 matches 7 bases. CDR1 and CDR2 (germline): GTSNPN, SVGIG (reference sequence). Trimming removed 2 bases from V and 8 bases from J; junction bases left unmatched: 9. There are 14 residues in the CDR3. CDR3 nucleotide sequence: TGTGCCTGGAGTTTCGGCGGGAGCAGCGATGAGCAGTTCTTC. Its protein product is CAWSFGGSSDEQFF.

The CDR3, as DNA: TGTGCCAGTAGTATTTGGGCAGTGAATTCACCCCTCCACTTT. It encodes CASSIWAVNSPLHF. The rearrangement uses TRBV19 and TRBJ1-6; D remains unclear. This CDR3 contains 14 residues. Germline values: CDR1 LNHDA, CDR2 SQIVND (reference sequence). The V end was cut by 3 bases, the J end by 7 bases, with 10 bases between.

The gene calls are TRBV15 and TRBJ2-1; the D gene could be TRBD1 or TRBD2 (5 bases each). Per the germline V gene, CDR1 is LNHNV and CDR2 is YYDKDF (reference sequence). The CDR3 totals 15 residues. The V gene lost 3 bases and the J gene lost 4 bases, with 13 bases spanning the gap. CDR3 amino acids: CATSSAGTTYNEQFF. DNA for the CDR3: TGTGCCACCAGCAGCGCCGGGACCACATACAATGAGCAGTTCTTC. The full variable domain, with the rest looked up from reference TRBV15 and TRBJ2-1, is DAMVIQNPRYQVTQFGKPVTLSCSQTLNHNVMYWYQQKSSQAPKLLFHYYDKDFNNEADTPDNFQSRRPNTSFCFLDIRSPGLGDTAMYLCATSSAGTTYNEQFFGPGTRLTVL.

This chain connects TRBV18 to TRBJ1-1, with 9 nucleotides matching TRBD1. Germline CDR1 and CDR2: KGHSH and LQKENI. This CDR3 has 15 residues. With V trimmed by 4 bases and J by 2 bases, 5 bases remained unmatched. The CDR3 DNA is TGTGCCAGCTCACTCACAGGGGGCTCCAACACTGAAGCTTTCTTT. Amino acid sequence: CASSLTGGSNTEAFF.

V usage is TRBV6-8 and J usage is TRBJ2-7, with 8 bases lining up with TRBD2. Germline lookup yields CDR1 MNHGY and CDR2 SAAAGT. CDR3 length equals 13 residues. After removal of 10 bases from V and 6 bases from J, the junction contained 11 bases not matched to a gene. The CDR3 DNA reads as TGTGCCACCAGGTCCGGGACTAGGCTCGAGCAGTACTTC. Translated, it gives CATRSGTRLEQYF.

The rearrangement links TRBV29-1 to TRBJ1-2; D might be TRBD1 (5 bases). CDR3 length: 15 amino acids. Germline values: CDR1 SQVTM, CDR2 ANQGSEA. V lost 0 bases and J 6 bases, leaving 17 bases between the germline ends. The CDR3 DNA reads as TGCAGCGTTGAAGATCGGAAAGGGGCGAGGAATGGCTACACCTTC. This gives the protein CSVEDRKGARNGYTF.

J is TRBJ1-4 and V is TRBV18; no reliable D call. V was clipped by 3 bases and J by 10 bases, with 9 bases between them. Germline CDR1 and CDR2: KGHSH and LQKENI. CDR3 length: 12 residues. This CDR3 is CASSPPSGKLFF. As DNA, the CDR3 is TGTGCCAGCTCACCGCCTTCCGGAAAACTGTTTTTT.

A few counts support this clone. V usage is TRBV6-8 and J usage is TRBJ1-2; TRBD1 matches 9 bases. The ends lost 7 bases at V and 5 bases at J; junction bases unmatched: 11. Per the germline V gene, CDR1 is MNHGY and CDR2 is SAAAGT. CDR3 size: 15 residues. The CDR3 spells CASKLGQGITYGYTF. For the CDR3, the DNA is TGTGCCAGCAAACTGGGACAGGGAATAACTTATGGCTACACCTTC.

This rearrangement joins TRBV28 to TRBJ2-1; 8 bases agree with TRBD1. The CDR3 totals 16 residues. V trimming: 7 bases; J trimming: 9 bases; junction bases outside the gene matches: 17. CDR1 is MDHEN, CDR2 SYDVKM, per germline. The CDR3 nucleotides are TGTGCCAGCACTCCCCACGAGGGCAGGGGGCCGAGTGAGCAGTTCTTC. The encoded protein is CASTPHEGRGPSEQFF.

The chain is built from TRBV29-1 and TRBJ1-2; tentatively, D is TRBD1 (5 bases). The CDR3 length is 13 residues. The germline CDR1 and CDR2 sequences are SQVTM and ANQGSEA. The V and J ends lost 3 bases and 4 bases respectively, with 12 bases between them. CDR3 nucleotides: TGCAGCGTTGATATGCAGGGTAGCTATGGCTACACCTTC. Amino acids: CSVDMQGSYGYTF.

Only a few counts were recorded for this clone. The V and J genes are TRBV6-8 and TRBJ1-1, with TRBD1 matching 7 bases. With 2 bases clipped from V and 12 bases from J, the junction kept 12 bases outside the gene matches. Germline values: CDR1 MNHGY, CDR2 SAAAGT. This CDR3 is built from 14 residues. The CDR3 coding sequence is TGTGCCAGCAGTTACGGAATAGAGGCAGGGGGATCTTTCTTT. Translation gives CASSYGIEAGGSFF.

This sequence joins TRBV9 and TRBJ2-3; D is possibly TRBD2 (6 bases). Germline CDR1 and CDR2: SGDLS and YYNGEE. V lost 0 bases, J lost 4 bases, and 12 bases lay in between. The CDR3 runs 15 residues. The CDR3 DNA reads as TGTGCCAGCAGCGTAGGACCGGGAGTGGCAGATACGCAGTATTTT. Its translation: CASSVGPGVADTQYF.

The chain couples TRBV11-3 to TRBJ1-3, with unresolved D. The ends were cut back, 3 bases at V and 3 bases at J, with 15 bases in the middle. This CDR3 has 16 amino acids. Germline V gene sequence: CDR1 SGHNT, CDR2 YENEEA. CDR3 DNA: TGTGCCAGCAGCTTTGGGTCTGGCAATTTTGGAAACACCATATATTTT. Protein product: CASSFGSGNFGNTIYF.

There are a few counts of this clone. The CDR3 region has the DNA TGTGCCAGCACCCCTATGGACAGGAGGTTTCAGCCCCAGCATTTT. It translates to CASTPMDRRFQPQHF. The rearrangement links TRBV28 to TRBJ1-5; TRBD1 matches 7 bases. V shed 7 bases, J shed 6 bases, and the junction held 12 bases outside the gene matches. CDR1 is MDHEN, CDR2 SYDVKM, per germline. The CDR3 extends over 15 amino acids.

The chain couples TRBV11-3 to TRBJ2-7; D gene uncertain. Trimming pared 1 base from V and 0 bases from J, leaving 7 bases between. The CDR3 contains 14 residues. Germline CDR1 SGHNT, CDR2 YENEEA. The CDR3 loop is CASSLVSDSYEQYF. The CDR3 region has the DNA TGTGCCAGCAGCTTAGTAAGTGACTCCTACGAGCAGTACTTC.

The CDR3 region has the DNA TGCGCCAGCAGCTTGGCGGATGGAGGCCTCTCATACGAGCAGTACTTC. This codes for CASSLADGGLSYEQYF. The rearrangement joins TRBV5-1 to TRBJ2-7; perhaps TRBD2 as D (5 bases). The V gene's germline CDR1 is SGHRS and CDR2 YFSETQ. V was shortened by 0 bases and J by 4 bases, with 17 bases between the two germline ends. CDR3 length: 16 amino acids.

This clone turned up a few times. The chain links TRBV11-3 to TRBJ2-2; D assignment may be TRBD1 or TRBD2 (5 bases each). V lost 7 bases, J lost 1 base, and 13 bases lay in between. The CDR3 is made up of 15 amino acids. CDR1 and CDR2 from the germline V gene are SGHNT and YENEEA. The CDR3 region is CASTSGTLNTGELFF. DNA for the CDR3: TGTGCCAGCACCTCCGGGACCCTGAACACCGGGGAGCTGTTTTTT.

The chain couples TRBV28 to TRBJ1-2; D uncertain. V was clipped by 0 bases and J by 4 bases, with 6 bases between them. Germline V lookup: CDR1 MDHEN, CDR2 SYDVKM. The CDR3 contains 13 residues. The CDR3 bases are TGTGCCAGCAGTTTATGGACCCTCTATGGCTACACCTTC. It codes for CASSLWTLYGYTF.